The rows below give T cell receptor beta chains drawn from one sample of a study of T cell repertoires in cytomegalovirus infection. TCRdb redid the calling of the reads with MiXCR, one entry per CDR3 protein. Of about 130,000 distinct CDR3 sequences in the sample, 20% to 30% are singletons; the top ten hold around 32%. Which antigens these TCRs recognize remains unknown. Sample: PBMCs, sequenced either directly or after in vitro stimulation (not recorded which). All receptors come from a human donor in good health (CMV status not recorded). Some clones in this sample may be carry-over from other donors' samples. Each CDR3 is given with its conserved first and last residue. Clone size is stated in some rows and not others, as once, few, many or a class when expanded.

v_call | clone_size | cdr3_aa
TRBV6-2/TRBV6-3 | few | CASSFAVDSVLSTDTQYF
TRBV11-2 | few | CASSLRSGGASTGELFF
TRBV6-2/TRBV6-3 | - | CASSYPRLAGDNEQFF
TRBV15 | - | CATSRDRGYEQYF
TRBV4-3 | - | CASSQQDLRQANQPQHF
TRBV10-3 | many | CAIKAASQETQYF
TRBV27 | many | CASSPLGLITDTQYF
TRBV14 | - | CASSQRSPGTDTQYF
TRBV5-4 | - | CASRAGLATDTQYF
TRBV7-9 | few | CASSPPAGERYEQYF
TRBV14 | - | CASSQKFGQGPNTGELFF